The 16 T cell receptor beta chains in this list originate from one sample, sequenced in a study of blood T cell repertoires in COVID-19. Sequenced by immunoSEQ multiplex PCR; TCRdb stores in-frame clones only, minus some. The sample shows about 280,000 clones, about nine tenths of them seen only once. The specimen sequenced was peripheral blood. The origin of the receptors is a woman in her twenties or thirties with active or convalescent COVID-19.

This clone occurred once. The chain has TRBV30 and TRBJ1-4, with 9 bases aligning to TRBD1. CDR1 is GTSNPN and CDR2 is SVGIG in the germline V gene (reference sequence). The CDR3 extends over 15 amino acids. V was clipped by 2 bases and J by 5 bases; unmatched bases: 6. The DNA of the CDR3 is TGTGCCTGGAGTACCGGGACAGGGTGGAATGAAAAACTGTTTTTT. It specifies CAWSTGTGWNEKLFF.

This chain joins TRBV2 and TRBJ2-7; 8 nucleotides agree with TRBD1. The CDR3 has 15 residues. With 6 bases clipped from V and 1 base from J, the junction kept 8 bases outside the gene matches. From germline, CDR1 is SNHLY and CDR2 FYNNEI. This CDR3 is CASRVDRDRSYEQYF. The CDR3 bases are TGTGCCAGCAGGGTGGACAGGGACAGGTCCTACGAGCAGTACTTC.

The chain employs TRBV7-8 and TRBJ1-2; 9 bases agree with TRBD1. Germline CDR1 SGHVS, CDR2 FQNEAQ. The CDR3 contains 17 residues. After removal of 5 bases from V and 8 bases from J, the junction contained 18 bases not matched to a gene. The CDR3 loop reads CASSRRGRDRDLWGYTF. DNA for the CDR3: TGTGCCAGCAGCCGTAGAGGCCGGGACAGGGATCTTTGGGGCTACACCTTC.

This sequence joins TRBV4-2 and TRBJ1-2, with 10 bases identical to TRBD1. J lost 8 bases, V lost 6 bases, and 3 bases had no gene match. Germline V gives CDR1 LGHNA, CDR2 YNFKEQ. The CDR3 covers 12 residues. This CDR3 is CASRGTGEGYTF. The CDR3 DNA sequence: TGTGCCAGCAGGGGGACAGGGGAAGGCTACACCTTC.

The V and J genes are TRBV6-5 and TRBJ2-5, with D possibly being TRBD2 (6 bases). Germline CDR1 MNHEY, CDR2 SVGAGI. Between the trimmed V and J ends, which lost 5 bases and 1 base, there was a span of 14 bases. This CDR3 has 15 amino acids. Here the CDR3 DNA reads TGTGCCAGCAGTAAGGGACTGACCGTCCAAGAGACCCAGTACTTC. Translation: CASSKGLTVQETQYF.

The chain uses TRBV19 and TRBJ1-1, with D perhaps TRBD1 (5 bases). Germline V gives CDR1 LNHDA, CDR2 SQIVND (reference sequence). This CDR3 is built from 12 residues. V lost 10 bases to trimming and J lost 8 bases, with 17 bases between them. The CDR3 nucleotides read TGTGCCACAACCAGGGAGGGTATCGAAGCTTTCTTT. Its protein product is CATTREGIEAFF.

The rearrangement links TRBV7-3 to TRBJ1-2, with 10 bases aligning to TRBD1. The germline gives CDR1 SGHTA, CDR2 FQGTGA. V lost 5 bases, J lost 14 bases, and 14 bases stayed unmatched. CDR3 length: 14 residues. Here the CDR3 DNA reads TGTGCCAGCAGCATGACAGGGGGCGCGTTAACCGTGACCTTC. Protein: CASSMTGGALTVTF.

The V and J genes are TRBV6-5 and TRBJ1-1, with D possibly being TRBD1 (6 bases). V was clipped by 6 bases and J by 1 base, with 15 bases between them. The germline CDR1 and CDR2 sequences are MNHEY and SVGAGI. The CDR3 is 15 residues long. CDR3 region: CASSLTGTKNTEAFF. CDR3 DNA: TGTGCCAGCAGCCTAACCGGGACAAAGAACACTGAAGCTTTCTTT.

The V gene is TRBV6-1, the J gene TRBJ1-3; D is ambiguous. The germline CDR1 and CDR2 sequences are MNHNS and SASEGT. With 6 bases removed from V and 9 bases from J, the gap between germline ends came to 12 bases. There are 12 residues in the CDR3. In DNA, the CDR3 is TGTGCCAGCAGGTTCGATGAGGGCACCATATATTTT. Amino acid sequence: CASRFDEGTIYF.

The CDR3: CASSYRGQGGEAFF. The CDR3 region has the DNA TGTGCCAGCAGTTACAGGGGACAGGGAGGTGAAGCTTTCTTT. The chain joins TRBV6-5 to TRBJ1-1; TRBD1 matches 9 bases. Germline assignment: CDR1 MNHEY and CDR2 SVGAGI. The V and J ends lost 2 bases and 7 bases, in that order; junction bases with no gene match: 5. The CDR3 contains 14 residues.

The CDR3 reads CASSSTGSGNTIYF. The CDR3 DNA follows: TGTGCCAGCAGTTCTACAGGGTCTGGAAACACCATATATTTT. This rearrangement joins TRBV28 to TRBJ1-3, with D maybe TRBD1 (6 bases). Germline-derived CDR1 and CDR2 are MDHEN and SYDVKM. V dropped 4 bases and J dropped 1 base, with 8 bases sitting between them. The CDR3 length is 14 residues.

The chain uses TRBV7-8 and TRBJ1-6; D gene uncertain. The CDR3 contains 16 residues. CDR1 is SGHVS and CDR2 is FQNEAQ in the germline V gene. Deletions cut 5 bases from V and 8 bases from J, with 19 bases between. The DNA of the CDR3 is TGTGCCAGCAGCCCACGGGGTCAGCTTGCTCATTCACCCCTCCACTTT. Protein sequence: CASSPRGQLAHSPLHF. Full variable domain (remainder filled in from reference TRBV7-8 and TRBJ1-6): GAGVSQSPRYKVAKRGQDVALRCDPISGHVSLFWYQQALGQGPEFLTYFQNEAQLDKSGLPSDRFFAERPEGSVSTLKIQRTQQEDSAVYLCASSPRGQLAHSPLHFGNGTRLTVT.

This chain links TRBV9 with TRBJ2-2; 8 bases align to TRBD2. Unmatched junction bases numbered 4, after V lost 6 bases and J lost 3 bases. Germline CDR1 is SGDLS and CDR2 is YYNGEE. CDR3 size: 14 residues. In DNA, the CDR3 is TGTGCCAGCAACCGAGCGGGGGACACCGGGGAGCTGTTTTTT. Translation: CASNRAGDTGELFF.

This rearrangement joins TRBV7-2 to TRBJ2-7, with a weak D call TRBD1 (7 bases). Germline V lookup: CDR1 SGHTA, CDR2 FQGNSA. The CDR3 consists of 14 residues. The V end lost 6 bases, the J end lost 5 bases, and 17 bases lay between the germline ends. CDR3 loop: CASRPTGGGDEQYF. The CDR3 DNA reads as TGTGCCAGCAGGCCCACCGGAGGGGGCGACGAGCAGTACTTC.

This chain joins TRBV30 and TRBJ1-3; the D gene is possibly TRBD1 (5 bases). Germline-derived CDR1 and CDR2 are GTSNPN and SVGIG (reference sequence). This CDR3 has 14 amino acids. Trimming stripped 0 bases from V and 4 bases from J, with 10 bases between. The CDR3 spells CAWSVGAVGNTIYF. The DNA of the CDR3 is TGTGCCTGGAGTGTAGGGGCAGTCGGAAACACCATATATTTT.

The gene calls are TRBV19 and TRBJ2-2; TRBD2 aligns across 10 bases. Germline lookup yields CDR1 LNHDA and CDR2 SQIVND (reference sequence). Losses at the gene ends were 6 bases for V and 2 bases for J; bases not matched to a gene: 12. The CDR3 spans 18 residues. CDR3 loop: CASSPKPGLATNTGELFF. The CDR3 region has the DNA TGTGCCAGTAGCCCAAAACCGGGACTAGCGACAAACACCGGGGAGCTGTTTTTT.